This T cell receptor (beta chain) stems from a study of blood T cell repertoires in COVID-19. Across the study: Collection of acute and convalescent COVID-19 samples took place in the United States, Italy and Spain. Nucleic acid was either cDNA or gDNA, and it came from T cells, B-cell-depleted T cells, or PBMCs.

In germline, CDR1 is MNHNS, CDR2 SASEGT. V lost 2 bases and J 8 bases, leaving 12 bases between the germline ends. This CDR3 is built from 13 residues. How the authors handled the data: It was from reference gene primer amplification that nucleated cell counts were estimated. Measured with immunoSEQ multiplex PCR; TCRdb has only the in-frame clones, and not every one. V, J and clone size reflect that table, while D and trimming were determined from the DNA. The sample records approximately 100,000 clones, roughly 90% being singletons. Sequencing was done on a sample of peripheral blood. The clonotype was recovered from a human donor in a cohort sampled during active COVID-19. V usage is TRBV6-1 and J usage is TRBJ1-1; no clear D gene. CDR3 bases: TGTGCCAGCAGTGAAACCCCGCGCGGGGAAGCTTTCTTT. Translation: CASSETPRGEAFF.